These T cell receptor beta chains were read from a single sample in a study of post-analysis software for immune sequencing data. TCRdb analysed the PCR reads with MiXCR anew, one entry per CDR3 protein. The table lists around 500,000 distinct CDR3 sequences, around a third of them singletons, with approximately 6% in the top ten. The sample taken for sequencing was blood. These receptors all come from a girl aged 2-17 years with multiple sclerosis. Each CDR3 is given with its conserved first and last residue. A D gene is named only where the DNA matches it firmly. Where a row states a size, it is once, few, many or the class of an expanded clone; other rows omit it.

size: NA
D: NA
V: TRBV4-1
J: TRBJ2-1
DNA: TGCGCCAGCAGCCAACTCTCCGGTGAGCAGTTCTTC
CDR3: CASSQLSGEQFF

size: NA
D: NA
V: TRBV10-3
J: TRBJ1-1
DNA: TGTGCCATCAGTGAAGGAATGAACACTGAAGCTTTCTTT
CDR3: CAISEGMNTEAFF

size: NA
D: NA
V: TRBV19
J: TRBJ2-5
DNA: TGTGCCACCTCTCAAGGCGGGGAGACCCAGTACTTC
CDR3: CATSQGGETQYF

size: NA
D: TRBD1
V: TRBV20-1
J: TRBJ1-5
DNA: TGCAGTGCTAGAGAGCATGGACAGGGAAATCAGCCCCAGCATTTT
CDR3: CSAREHGQGNQPQHF

size: few
D: TRBD2
V: TRBV27
J: TRBJ2-7
DNA: TGTGCCAGCAGTCCCCCCGGGACTAAGAATACCTACGAGCAGTACTTC
CDR3: CASSPPGTKNTYEQYF

size: few
D: NA
V: TRBV2
J: TRBJ2-1
DNA: TGTGCCAGCAGTGAAGGTGGGGGGGCGGGGAATGAGCAGTTCTTC
CDR3: CASSEGGGAGNEQFF

size: few
D: NA
V: TRBV7-6
J: TRBJ2-3
DNA: TGTGCCAGCAGCTTATTGGGGATCACAGATACGCAGTATTTT
CDR3: CASSLLGITDTQYF

size: few
D: TRBD2
V: TRBV6-6
J: TRBJ2-3
DNA: TGTGCCAGCAGTTACCCATCTAGCGGGGGGACATCAGATACGCAGTATTTT
CDR3: CASSYPSSGGTSDTQYF

size: few
D: NA
V: TRBV7-8
J: TRBJ2-5
DNA: TGTGCCAGCAGCTTAGGGGTCCGGAGGAGCGCTGGAGAGACCCAGTACTTC
CDR3: CASSLGVRRSAGETQYF

size: NA
D: NA
V: TRBV29-1
J: TRBJ2-7
DNA: TGCAGCGTTGAAGATCAGAGATCCGAGCAGTACTTC
CDR3: CSVEDQRSEQYF

size: NA
D: NA
V: TRBV5-1
J: TRBJ2-6
DNA: TGCGCCAGCAGCTTGGAAGGATTCCGCCACTCTGGGGCCAACGTCCTGACTTTC
CDR3: CASSLEGFRHSGANVLTF

size: few
D: NA
V: TRBV20-1
J: TRBJ1-6
DNA: TGCAGTGCTACAGGAGCAGATAATTCACCCCTCCACTTT
CDR3: CSATGADNSPLHF

size: NA
D: TRBD1
V: TRBV10-3
J: TRBJ2-7
DNA: TGTGCCATCAGTGAGTCTCCCAGGGGGCCCTACGAGCAGTACTTC
CDR3: CAISESPRGPYEQYF

size: NA
D: TRBD2
V: TRBV20-1
J: TRBJ2-1
DNA: TGCAGTGCTATGGGACTAGAGTTTGTTCCGTTCTTC
CDR3: CSAMGLEFVPFF

size: NA
D: NA
V: TRBV7-8
J: TRBJ2-5
DNA: TGTGCCAGCAGCTTATGGAAAGCGGGCTACCCGTCGGAGACCCAGTACTTC
CDR3: CASSLWKAGYPSETQYF

size: few
D: NA
V: TRBV9
J: TRBJ1-4
DNA: TGTGCCAGCAGCCCCCTCCCCGGACAGCGGGAAAGTGAAAAACTGTTTTTT
CDR3: CASSPLPGQRESEKLFF

size: few
D: TRBD2
V: TRBV12-3/TRBV12-4
J: TRBJ2-7
DNA: TGTGCCAGCAGTACTAGCGGGGGGGGGATCTACGAGCAGTACTTC
CDR3: CASSTSGGGIYEQYF

size: NA
D: TRBD1
V: TRBV20-1
J: TRBJ1-1
DNA: TGCAGTGCTCAGACGGTGAGAGGGGGCAATGAAGCTTTCTTT
CDR3: CSAQTVRGGNEAFF

size: NA
D: NA
V: TRBV5-6
J: TRBJ2-7
DNA: TGTGCCAGCAGCTCCCAGATGTACGAGCAGTACTTC
CDR3: CASSSQMYEQYF

size: few
D: NA
V: TRBV5-1
J: TRBJ2-3
DNA: TGCGCCAGCAGCGATTACGACAGGTTTAGCACAGATACGCAGTATTTT
CDR3: CASSDYDRFSTDTQYF

size: NA
D: TRBD1
V: TRBV7-8
J: TRBJ2-1
DNA: TGTGCCAGCATGTGGACAGGGGGCCGTGAGCAGTTCTTC
CDR3: CASMWTGGREQFF

size: many
D: TRBD2
V: TRBV20-1
J: TRBJ2-6
DNA: TGCAGTGCCCCCATGGATAGCGGGGGGGCTGGGGCCAACGTCCTGACTTTC
CDR3: CSAPMDSGGAGANVLTF

size: NA
D: TRBD1
V: TRBV24-1
J: TRBJ1-2
DNA: TGTGCCACCAGCCCACAGGGGAAGTCTGGCTACACCTTC
CDR3: CATSPQGKSGYTF

size: NA
D: NA
V: TRBV5-1
J: TRBJ2-1
DNA: TGCGCCAGCAGTAAAGGAGATGAGCAGTTCTTC
CDR3: CASSKGDEQFF

size: NA
D: TRBD1
V: TRBV5-1
J: TRBJ2-7
DNA: TGCGCCAGCAGCTTGGCCAGGGGGCGCGACGAGCAGTACTTC
CDR3: CASSLARGRDEQYF

size: NA
D: TRBD2
V: TRBV4-1
J: TRBJ2-3
DNA: TGCGCCAGCAGCCAAGATGGGCGGGGGAACACAGATACGCAGTATTTT
CDR3: CASSQDGRGNTDTQYF

size: few
D: TRBD2
V: TRBV20-1
J: TRBJ2-1
DNA: TGCAGTGCTAGAGATCCGGCCGGGACTAGCGGGGGGGACTACAATGAGCAGTTCTTC
CDR3: CSARDPAGTSGGDYNEQFF

size: NA
D: NA
V: TRBV2
J: TRBJ2-7
DNA: TGTGCCAGCAATACGGGCAGGGGTTACGAGCAGTACTTC
CDR3: CASNTGRGYEQYF

size: few
D: NA
V: TRBV20-1
J: TRBJ2-3
DNA: TGCAGTGCCAGTGAAGCCGGGACTCAAACAGATACGCAGTATTTT
CDR3: CSASEAGTQTDTQYF

size: NA
D: NA
V: TRBV7-9
J: TRBJ2-7
DNA: TGTGCCAGCAGCTTAATAGGGTCCTCCTACGAGCAGTACTTC
CDR3: CASSLIGSSYEQYF

size: once
D: NA
V: TRBV15
J: TRBJ2-6
DNA: NA
CDR3: CATSRDAVGSGANVRTF

size: few
D: NA
V: TRBV29-1
J: TRBJ2-5
DNA: TGCAGCGTTGCCCTTTTGGGGAGGGAGACCCAGTACTTC
CDR3: CSVALLGRETQYF

size: NA
D: NA
V: TRBV11-3
J: TRBJ2-2
DNA: TGTGCCAGCAGCTTTTCGTCCCTGGCGAACACCGGGGAGCTGTTTTTT
CDR3: CASSFSSLANTGELFF

size: NA
D: NA
V: TRBV5-5
J: TRBJ2-3
DNA: TGTGCCAGCAGCTCAGAATCAGGGTCAGATACGCAGTATTTT
CDR3: CASSSESGSDTQYF

size: NA
D: TRBD2
V: TRBV20-1
J: TRBJ2-7
DNA: TGCAGGGCCGGGGGGATCGGCTACGAGCAGTACTTC
CDR3: CRAGGIGYEQYF

size: few
D: TRBD2
V: TRBV20-1
J: TRBJ2-3
DNA: TGCAGTGCTTCCTCTAGCGGTGGATTCACAGATACGCAGTATTTT
CDR3: CSASSSGGFTDTQYF

size: NA
D: NA
V: TRBV10-3
J: TRBJ2-1
DNA: TGTGCCATCAGTGAGTCGTTCGGGGGGCCCCAATACAATGAGCAGTTCTTC
CDR3: CAISESFGGPQYNEQFF

size: NA
D: TRBD1
V: TRBV29-1
J: TRBJ2-1
DNA: TGCAGCGTTGAAGTTTCGTCAGGGGGCCAGTACAATGAGCAGTTCTTC
CDR3: CSVEVSSGGQYNEQFF

size: few
D: NA
V: TRBV20-1
J: TRBJ2-5
DNA: TGCAGTGCTAGAGGTGGGACCCAGTACTTC
CDR3: CSARGGTQYF

size: NA
D: NA
V: TRBV9
J: TRBJ2-4
DNA: TGTGCCAGCAGCGTAGGTACAGGGGGGGACATTCAGTACTTC
CDR3: CASSVGTGGDIQYF

size: NA
D: NA
V: TRBV28
J: TRBJ1-2
DNA: TGTGCCAGCAGTTTCCAGGGACAAAGCTTCGCAAACTATAGCTACACCTTC
CDR3: CASSFQGQSFANYSYTF

size: once
D: NA
V: TRBV28
J: TRBJ2-1
DNA: TGTGCCAGCAGTCAGCGGTCTGAGCAGTTCTTC
CDR3: CASSQRSEQFF

size: few
D: TRBD1
V: TRBV10-3
J: TRBJ1-5
DNA: TGTGCCATCAGAGATCCGACAGGGGCCGAAGGCAATCAGCCCCAGCATTTT
CDR3: CAIRDPTGAEGNQPQHF

size: NA
D: NA
V: TRBV15
J: TRBJ2-1
DNA: TGTGCCACCAGCAGAGATAAAGCAGCAATCCAAGAGACCCAGTTCTTC
CDR3: CATSRDKAAIQETQFF

size: once
D: TRBD2
V: TRBV4-2
J: TRBJ2-3
DNA: TGTGCCAGCAGCGTTCCGGGACTAGCGGGGGGGCGGGATACGCAGTATTTT
CDR3: CASSVPGLAGGRDTQYF

size: NA
D: NA
V: TRBV7-2
J: TRBJ2-1
DNA: TGTGCCAGCAGCCCTGAAGGGACCACGAACAATGAGCAGTTCTTC
CDR3: CASSPEGTTNNEQFF

size: NA
D: NA
V: TRBV7-2
J: TRBJ2-7
DNA: TGTGCCAGCAGCTGGCCCCCCGAGCAGTACTTC
CDR3: CASSWPPEQYF

size: NA
D: TRBD1
V: TRBV9
J: TRBJ2-7
DNA: TGTGCCAGCAGCGGAGGACAGGATGGCTCCTACGAGCAGTACTTC
CDR3: CASSGGQDGSYEQYF

size: NA
D: TRBD1
V: TRBV6-2/TRBV6-3
J: TRBJ1-2
DNA: TGTGCCAGCGGGACAGGGAGAAACTATGGCTACATCTTC
CDR3: CASGTGRNYGYIF